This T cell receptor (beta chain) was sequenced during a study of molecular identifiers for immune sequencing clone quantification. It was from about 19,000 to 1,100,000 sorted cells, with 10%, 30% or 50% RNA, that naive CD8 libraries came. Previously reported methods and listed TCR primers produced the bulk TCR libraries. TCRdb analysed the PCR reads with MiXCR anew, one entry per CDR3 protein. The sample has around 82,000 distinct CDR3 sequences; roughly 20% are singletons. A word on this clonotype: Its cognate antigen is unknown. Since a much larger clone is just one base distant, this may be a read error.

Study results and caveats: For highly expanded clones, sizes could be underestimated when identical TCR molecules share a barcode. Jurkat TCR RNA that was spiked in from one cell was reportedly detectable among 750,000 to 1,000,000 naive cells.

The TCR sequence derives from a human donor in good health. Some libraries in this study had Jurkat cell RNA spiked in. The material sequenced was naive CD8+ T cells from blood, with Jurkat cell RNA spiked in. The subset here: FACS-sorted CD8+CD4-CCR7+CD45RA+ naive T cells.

The chain's CDR3 is CASSSLTGVTDEQYF. CDR3 sequence (DNA): TGTGCCAGCAGTTCCTTGACAGGGGTAACCGACGAGCAGTACTTC. The rearrangement joins TRBV27 to TRBJ2-7; TRBD1 agrees at 8 bases. V dropped 4 bases and J dropped 5; count of bases not matched to a gene: 10. Germline CDR1 reads MNHEY; CDR2 reads SMNVEV (reference sequence). The CDR3 consists of 15 residues.